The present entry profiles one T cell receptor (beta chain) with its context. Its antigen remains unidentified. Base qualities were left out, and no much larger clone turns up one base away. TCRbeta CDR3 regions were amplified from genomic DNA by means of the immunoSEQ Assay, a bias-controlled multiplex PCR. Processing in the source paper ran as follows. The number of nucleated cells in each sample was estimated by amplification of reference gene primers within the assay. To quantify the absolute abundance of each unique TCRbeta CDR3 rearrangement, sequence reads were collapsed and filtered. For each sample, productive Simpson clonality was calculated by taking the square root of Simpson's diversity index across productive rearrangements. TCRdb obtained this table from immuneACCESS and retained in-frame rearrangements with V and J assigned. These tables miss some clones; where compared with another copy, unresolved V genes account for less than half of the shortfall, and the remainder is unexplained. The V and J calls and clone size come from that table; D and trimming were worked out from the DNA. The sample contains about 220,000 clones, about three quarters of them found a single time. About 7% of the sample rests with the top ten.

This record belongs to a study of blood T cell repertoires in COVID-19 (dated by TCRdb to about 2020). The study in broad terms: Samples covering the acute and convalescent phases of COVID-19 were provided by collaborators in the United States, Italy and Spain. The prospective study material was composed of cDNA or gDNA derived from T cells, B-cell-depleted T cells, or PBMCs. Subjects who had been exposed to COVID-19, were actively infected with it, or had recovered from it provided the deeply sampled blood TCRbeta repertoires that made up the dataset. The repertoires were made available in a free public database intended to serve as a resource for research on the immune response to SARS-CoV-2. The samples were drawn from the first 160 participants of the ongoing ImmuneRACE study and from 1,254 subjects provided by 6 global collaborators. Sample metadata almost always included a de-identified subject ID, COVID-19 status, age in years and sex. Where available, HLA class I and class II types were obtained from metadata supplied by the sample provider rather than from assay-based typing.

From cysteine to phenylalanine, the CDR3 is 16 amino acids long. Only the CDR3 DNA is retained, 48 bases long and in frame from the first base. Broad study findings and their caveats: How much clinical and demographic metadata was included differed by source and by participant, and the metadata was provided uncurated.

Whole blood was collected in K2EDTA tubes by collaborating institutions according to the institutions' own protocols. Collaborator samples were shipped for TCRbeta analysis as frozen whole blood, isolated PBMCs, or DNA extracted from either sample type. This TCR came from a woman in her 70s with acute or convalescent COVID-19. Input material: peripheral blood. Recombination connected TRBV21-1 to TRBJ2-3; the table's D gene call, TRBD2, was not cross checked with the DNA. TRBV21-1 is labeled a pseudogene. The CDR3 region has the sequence CASSKRGLAGTDTQYF. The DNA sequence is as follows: TGTGCCAGCAGCAAAAGGGGACTAGCGGGCACAGATACGCAGTATTTT.